The T cell receptor beta chain described here comes from a study of control samples from healthy donors and cancer patients. This CDR3 comprises 14 residues. CDR1 is LGHDT and CDR2 is YNNKEL in the germline V gene (reference sequence). V dropped 0 bases and J dropped 3 bases, with 8 bases sitting between them. Sequencing was performed with immunoSEQ multiplex PCR; in TCRdb, only in-frame clones are kept and a portion is missing. The sample records approximately 50,000 clones, approximately 87% being singletons. What was sequenced was PBMCs. The clonotype comes from a woman between 55 and 75 years old with lung cancer. This chain links TRBV3-1 (or the pseudogene TRBV3-2) with TRBJ1-1; D is unclear. This chain's CDR3 is CASSQDMGYTEAFF. CDR3 bases: TGTGCCAGCAGCCAAGATATGGGATACACTGAAGCTTTCTTT.